This TCR beta chain was sequenced for a study of vaccination effects on CD4 cells after COVID-19. Study-wide background: Participants were given two doses of BNT162b2 or mRNA-1273 vaccine. Study-wide results and limits: The study, lacking early post-infection timepoints, had few convalescent patients. Only a single clone (1 of 255 vaccine-induced clones in healthy vaccinees) cross-reacted with common cold coronaviruses.

Clones were read by immunoSEQ multiplex PCR, and TCRdb kept only the in-frame ones, dropping some. The sample lists about 71,000 clones; under 75% were seen once. As regards this clone: The antigen is not known.

Antigen-specific CD4+ T cell clonotypes were called by their expansion after viral peptide-pool culture in ViraFEST. At the end of around eleven days of culture, CD4+ T cells were isolated. Testing of the vaccine recipients showed negative nucleocapsid antibodies and no prior SARS-CoV-2 infection. Germline V lookup: CDR1 SQVTM, CDR2 ANQGSEA. Deletions cut 4 bases from V and 8 bases from J, with 17 bases between. The CDR3 length is 14 residues. The sequencing here drew on CD4+ T cells from PBMCs cultured with HCoV-OC43 spike peptides, taken before COVID-19 vaccination. Subset of the sample: HCoV-OC43 spike overlapping peptide pool stimulation. The TCR comes from a human donor who received a COVID-19 vaccine. The chain links TRBV29-1 to TRBJ1-4; the D is unclear. The CDR3 region is CSVGDTSRGEKLFF. CDR3 nucleotide sequence: TGCAGCGTTGGTGACACCTCCCGGGGAGAAAAACTGTTTTTT.